Each of the 8 T cell receptor beta chains below was sequenced from the same sample in a study of T cell responses to AZD1222 COVID-19 vaccine. Assay used: immunoSEQ multiplex PCR; TCRdb lists only in-frame clones, some missing. The sample lists 150,000 to 200,000 clones, 90% to 95% occurring once. The sequenced sample was peripheral blood, obtained on day 0 of AZD1222 vaccination. The receptors were gathered from an adult in good health.

The V gene is TRBV6-5, the J gene TRBJ2-7, with D possibly called TRBD1 or TRBD2 (5 bases each). The CDR3 runs to 14 residues. V was shortened by 6 bases and J by 1 base, with 13 bases between the two germline ends. Germline assignment: CDR1 MNHEY and CDR2 SVGAGI. CDR3 amino acids: CASRIRDQSYEQYF. The CDR3 DNA is TGTGCCAGCAGGATACGGGACCAGTCCTACGAGCAGTACTTC.

This rearrangement joins TRBV10-3 to TRBJ2-3; D uncertain. Germline assignment: CDR1 ENHRY and CDR2 SYGVKD. CDR3 length: 15 residues. V was trimmed by 4 bases and J by 0 bases, leaving 11 bases between them. The CDR3 reads CAISVSRTSTDTQYF. Here the CDR3 DNA reads TGTGCCATCAGTGTATCCAGGACCAGCACAGATACGCAGTATTTT.

This clone occurred once. This chain connects TRBV7-2 to TRBJ1-1; D is undetermined. Germline-derived CDR1 and CDR2 are SGHTA and FQGNSA. The CDR3 consists of 13 residues. V lost 5 bases, J lost 4 bases, and 11 bases lay in between. This chain's CDR3 is CASSPRVRTEAFF. The CDR3 bases are TGTGCCAGCAGCCCCCGGGTTCGCACTGAAGCTTTCTTT.

The V call is TRBV10-3, the J call TRBJ2-1; TRBD2 might be the D (5 bases). V was pared by 7 bases and J by 2 bases, with 9 bases between. CDR1 ENHRY and CDR2 SYGVKD come from the germline V gene. This CDR3 is 13 amino acids long. CDR3 in amino acids: CAINAGTYNEQFF. CDR3 bases: TGTGCCATCAACGCCGGGACCTACAATGAGCAGTTCTTC.

The chain links TRBV11-2 to TRBJ1-3; no clear D. Trimming removed 0 bases at V and 7 bases at J, with 16 bases between. This CDR3 has 16 residues. The germline V gene has CDR1 SGHAT and CDR2 FQNNGV. The CDR3 reads CASSLDRSLIGNTIYF. The DNA for the CDR3 is TGTGCCAGCAGCTTAGACAGGTCGTTGATTGGGAACACCATATATTTT.

This chain joins TRBV5-4 and TRBJ2-3; maybe TRBD2 (5 bases). The CDR3 sequence is 18 residues long. Germline V gene lookup returns CDR1 SGHNT and CDR2 YYREEE (reference sequence). The germline V and J ends were trimmed by 4 bases and 0 bases, with 21 bases remaining between them. The CDR3 DNA sequence: TGTGCCAGCAGCCCCGGGGTGACTCTCGGGATGAGCACAGATACGCAGTATTTT. Its translation: CASSPGVTLGMSTDTQYF.

This rearrangement joins TRBV4-1 to TRBJ2-7, with 7 bases that match TRBD2. J lost 5 bases, V lost 4 bases, and 17 bases had no gene match. Germline loops: CDR1 MGHRA, CDR2 YSYEKL. The CDR3 covers 17 residues. CDR3 amino acids: CASSPQGAREGPNEQYF. In DNA, the CDR3 is TGCGCCAGCAGCCCCCAAGGGGCGAGGGAGGGCCCAAACGAGCAGTACTTC.

The chain couples TRBV4-1 to TRBJ1-5, with TRBD1 as a possible D gene (5 bases). CDR3 length: 17 residues. Germline V lookup: CDR1 MGHRA, CDR2 YSYEKL. Deletions cut 5 bases from V and 0 bases from J, with 17 bases between. As DNA, the CDR3 is TGCGCCAGCAGCGACGTGGGGGTTAGAGATAGCAATCAGCCCCAGCATTTT. Its translation: CASSDVGVRDSNQPQHF.